These T cell receptor beta chains were read from a single sample in a study of T-cell reconstitution after alpha-beta-depleted transplantation in children. MiXCR, applied by TCRdb to the PCR reads, yields one record per CDR3 protein. The data hold about 350,000 distinct CDR3 sequences, with roughly 16% observed a single time. The source material was PBMCs, mostly from graft donor cells, sampled 360 days after TCRalphabeta/CD19-depleted stem cell transplant. The origin of the receptors is a male patient aged 2-9 years who had a stem cell transplant for acute lymphoblastic leukemia, so the T cells may come from the graft donor. CDR3s include the opening cysteine and the closing phenylalanine or tryptophan. The order of the fields is V gene, J gene, D gene, clone size, CDR3 DNA, CDR3 protein. The D gene is left open where the match is weak. Clone size is not always given. Where it is, it says once, few, many or a class for expanded clones.

>TRBV6-5|TRBJ1-5|.|few
TGTGCCAGCAGTTACGTGACAAACGATCATCAGCCCCAGCATTTT
CASSYVTNDHQPQHF
>TRBV12-3/TRBV12-4|TRBJ2-3|.|few
TGTGCCAGCAGTTTAGTGCTAGCCACAGATACGCAGTATTTT
CASSLVLATDTQYF
>TRBV5-1|TRBJ2-7|TRBD2|.
TGCGCCAGCAGCCCCGGGACTAGCGGGAGGCCACTCTTC
CASSPGTSGRPLF
>TRBV5-6|TRBJ1-1|.|.
TGTGCCAGCAGCTCCAGGGTAGCCCTAATTGAAGCTTTCTTT
CASSSRVALIEAFF
>TRBV20-1|TRBJ2-5|.|few
TGCAGTGCCAGAGAGGCGGCAGGGTCCCAAGAGACCCAGTACTTC
CSAREAAGSQETQYF
>TRBV25-1|TRBJ2-1|TRBD1|.
TGTGCCAGCAGGACAGGGGCCTTAAGCTCCTACAATGAGCAGTTCTTC
CASRTGALSSYNEQFF
>TRBV7-8|TRBJ1-5|.|few
TGTGCCAGCAGCTTAGCGGGGGGAACGAGTCAGCCCCAGCATTTT
CASSLAGGTSQPQHF
>TRBV4-3|TRBJ2-1|TRBD2|.
TGCGCCAGCAGCCCGGCTAGCGGGGGCAGCTCCTACAATGAGCAGTTCTTC
CASSPASGGSSYNEQFF
>TRBV29-1|TRBJ2-7|.|few
TGCAGCGTTGAAGTAAGTAGCTCCTACGAGCAGTACTTC
CSVEVSSSYEQYF
>TRBV5-6|TRBJ2-3|.|.
TGTGCCAGCAGCTTCCCCCGGTTCACAGATACGCAGTATTTT
CASSFPRFTDTQYF
>TRBV12-3/TRBV12-4|TRBJ2-2|TRBD2|.
TGTGCCAGCAGTTTTAGACTAGCGGGACTCACCGGGGAGCTGTTTTTT
CASSFRLAGLTGELFF
>TRBV19|TRBJ2-2|.|few
TGTGCCAGTAGTATAGGGACTGCGAACACCGGGGAGCTGTTTTTT
CASSIGTANTGELFF
>TRBV7-8|TRBJ1-2|TRBD1|few
TGTGCCAGCAGCCGCCGGGACAGGGTCTCCCAGGCTGGCTACACCTTC
CASSRRDRVSQAGYTF
>TRBV3-1|TRBJ1-1|TRBD1|.
TGTGCCAGCAGCCAAGATACAGGGGGCTCTGAAGCTTTCTTT
CASSQDTGGSEAFF
>TRBV4-3|TRBJ1-6|.|few
TGCGCCAGCAGCCAAGATGGACAGCATAATTCACCCCTCCACTTT
CASSQDGQHNSPLHF
>TRBV19|TRBJ2-1|.|few
TGTGCCAGTAGTATTCGTCTTGGCGGGAGACGAGACAGGGAGCAGTTCTTC
CASSIRLGGRRDREQFF
>TRBV19|TRBJ2-5|TRBD2|few
TGTGCCAGTAGCCGAGGGGTTCTAGCGGGAGCCGGGGAGACCCAGTACTTC
CASSRGVLAGAGETQYF
>TRBV29-1|TRBJ2-5|TRBD1|.
TGCAGCGGAGGGACAGTTCAAGAGACCCAGTACTTC
CSGGTVQETQYF
>TRBV4-3|TRBJ2-3|.|many
TGCGCCAGCAGCCCAGCTCTCCCGTGGAGGAACACAGATACGCAGTATTTT
CASSPALPWRNTDTQYF
>TRBV12-3/TRBV12-4|TRBJ2-7|.|few
TGTGCCAGCAGTTTTGGGCCCCTCTACGAGCAGTACTTC
CASSFGPLYEQYF
>TRBV29-1|TRBJ2-2|TRBD1|few
TGCAGCGTTGTCGAGGGGGCGCGCACCGGGGAGCTGTTTTTT
CSVVEGARTGELFF
>TRBV27|TRBJ2-1|TRBD2|many
TGTGCCAGCAGTTTCGTTAGCGGGGACGGTGAGCAGTTCTTC
CASSFVSGDGEQFF
>TRBV3-1|TRBJ2-2|TRBD1|few
TGTGCCAGCAGCCCCAGGGGGCTGGGCACCGGGGAGCTGTTTTTT
CASSPRGLGTGELFF
>TRBV7-2|TRBJ2-7|.|few
TGTGCCAGCAAAAACCGGGCAGGGCTCTACGAGCAGTACTTC
CASKNRAGLYEQYF
>TRBV20-1|TRBJ2-1|.|.
TGCAGTGCTAGAGATCTGATGCGACCCTACAATGAGCAGTTCTTC
CSARDLMRPYNEQFF
>TRBV6-4|TRBJ2-3|.|.
TGTGCCAGCAGTGCCAGCGGGCGGGATACGCAGTATTTT
CASSASGRDTQYF
>TRBV5-5|TRBJ1-2|.|.
TGTGCCAGCAGCTTGGACAGGGTGTTTCGGGCTAACTATGGCTACACCTTC
CASSLDRVFRANYGYTF
>TRBV6-6|TRBJ2-1|.|few
TGTGCCAGCAGTTACTCGATTGAGGGGCAGTTCTTC
CASSYSIEGQFF
>TRBV10-3|TRBJ2-2|.|many
TGTGCCACCGACCGGGGGACCGGGGAGCTGTTTTTT
CATDRGTGELFF
>TRBV27|TRBJ2-2|.|.
TGTGCCAGCAGTTATAGGGGGGAGCTGTTTTTT
CASSYRGELFF
>TRBV7-2|TRBJ2-5|TRBD2|.
TGTGCCAGCAGCCTTGGACTAGCGGGAGTTGGTGCAGAGACCCAGTACTTC
CASSLGLAGVGAETQYF
>TRBV7-2|TRBJ2-2|.|.
TGTGCCAGCAGCTTAGGAAGCGCGGAGGCCGGGGAGCTGTTTTTT
CASSLGSAEAGELFF
>TRBV27|TRBJ2-1|TRBD2|.
TGTGCCAGTCGACTAGCGGGAAGTTTGGATGAGCAGTTCTTC
CASRLAGSLDEQFF
>TRBV20-1|TRBJ2-3|TRBD2|many
TGCAGTGCTCGACTAGCGGGAGCCCCGTTTTATACGCAGTATTTT
CSARLAGAPFYTQYF
>TRBV20-1|TRBJ2-5|.|.
TGCAGTGCTAGAGATCCCCAGGGTTGGGAAGAGACCCAGTACTTC
CSARDPQGWEETQYF
>TRBV27|TRBJ2-5|.|.
TGTGCCAGCATGGAGCTGATGGGGGGTTGGCCCCAGTACTTC
CASMELMGGWPQYF
>TRBV3-1|TRBJ2-3|.|.
TGTGCCAGCAGCCAGGCAACAGGGGGGGGTCGCGCAGATACGCAGTATTTT
CASSQATGGGRADTQYF
>TRBV29-1|TRBJ2-7|TRBD2|.
TGCAGCGTTGAGGCGGGAGCAGGAGAGCAGTACTTC
CSVEAGAGEQYF
>TRBV7-2|TRBJ2-3|TRBD1|.
TGTGCCAGCAGCTCCGGGACAGGGGGCACAGATACGCAGTATTTT
CASSSGTGGTDTQYF
>TRBV5-1|TRBJ2-3|.|.
TGCGCCAGCAGCTTGGCGCCGGGTCTTCACACAGATACGCAGTATTTT
CASSLAPGLHTDTQYF
>TRBV24-1|TRBJ2-1|.|few
TGTGCCACCAGTGATCCCCCCAGGCATGAGCAGTTCTTC
CATSDPPRHEQFF
>TRBV11-1|TRBJ2-6|.|few
TGTGCCAGCAGCTTAGCTCCGGGGACTCACCAGACCCGCTCTGGGGCCAACGTCCTGACTTTC
CASSLAPGTHQTRSGANVLTF
>TRBV12-3/TRBV12-4|TRBJ2-1|.|few
TGTGCCAGCAGCCCCCCAGTGGCCGGGCCCTCCTACAATGAGCAGTTCTTC
CASSPPVAGPSYNEQFF
>TRBV4-1|TRBJ2-7|TRBD2|.
TGCGCCAGCAGCCAGATTAGCGGGAGGGCCGGCTACGAGCAGTACTTC
CASSQISGRAGYEQYF
>TRBV7-9|TRBJ1-1|.|.
TGTGCCAGCAGCTTAGCGGGGGCAGGGACTGAAGCTTTCTTT
CASSLAGAGTEAFF
>TRBV12-3/TRBV12-4|TRBJ2-7|.|few
TGTGCCAGCAGTTTAGACGTTCCCTACGAGCAGTACTTC
CASSLDVPYEQYF
>TRBV20-1|TRBJ2-1|.|.
TGCAGTGCTAGCCAGGACTCTTACAATGAGCAGTTCTTC
CSASQDSYNEQFF
>TRBV6-4|TRBJ2-1|TRBD2|.
TGTGCCAGCACCAATTTCGGTTCGGGACCAAAGGGACTAGCGGCCACCTACAATGAGCAGTTCTTC
CASTNFGSGPKGLAATYNEQFF
>TRBV5-1|TRBJ2-7|TRBD2|.
TGCGCCAGCAGCTTGCTCCCTTCTAGCGGACCACCCCACGAGCAGTACTTC
CASSLLPSSGPPHEQYF
>TRBV20-1|TRBJ2-5|TRBD2|.
TGCAGTGCTAGGGGGGCTAGCGGGAGTGAAGAGACCCAGTACTTC
CSARGASGSEETQYF
>TRBV6-1|TRBJ2-7|.|many
TGTGCCAGTAAACCCAGGGGAATGTTCTACGAGCAGTACTTC
CASKPRGMFYEQYF
>TRBV12-3/TRBV12-4|TRBJ2-3|.|.
TGTGCCAGCTGGAATGTGGGGTTGGACACAGATACGCAGTATTTT
CASWNVGLDTDTQYF
>TRBV9|TRBJ2-5|TRBD2|.
TGTGCCAGCAGCGTAGGTATAGCGGGAGGAGAGACCCAGTACTTC
CASSVGIAGGETQYF
>TRBV20-1|TRBJ2-5|.|many
TGCAGTGCTAACAGGCTACGTGAGACCCAGTACTTC
CSANRLRETQYF
>TRBV5-1|TRBJ2-3|TRBD1|many
TGCGCCAGCAGCTTCGGGACAGGGGGCGCAGATACGCAGTATTTT
CASSFGTGGADTQYF
>TRBV29-1|TRBJ2-5|.|few
TGCAGCGTTGAAGTCGGACAGTCCACCGAGACCCAGTACTTC
CSVEVGQSTETQYF
>TRBV6-1|TRBJ2-1|TRBD1|few
TGTGCCAGCACCCACTCCGTAGGACAGGGCTACAATGAGCAGTTCTTC
CASTHSVGQGYNEQFF
>TRBV19|TRBJ1-1|.|.
TGTGCCAGTAGTCACCCTCGAGGGGGGTATACTGAAGCTTTCTTT
CASSHPRGGYTEAFF
>TRBV20-1|TRBJ2-2|TRBD1|many
TGCAGTGCTAGTGGGACAGGGAACACCGGGGAGCTGTTTTTT
CSASGTGNTGELFF
>TRBV11-2|TRBJ2-7|.|few
TGTGCCAGCAGCCCCCAATGGGGGGTGTTGAACGAGCAGTACTTC
CASSPQWGVLNEQYF